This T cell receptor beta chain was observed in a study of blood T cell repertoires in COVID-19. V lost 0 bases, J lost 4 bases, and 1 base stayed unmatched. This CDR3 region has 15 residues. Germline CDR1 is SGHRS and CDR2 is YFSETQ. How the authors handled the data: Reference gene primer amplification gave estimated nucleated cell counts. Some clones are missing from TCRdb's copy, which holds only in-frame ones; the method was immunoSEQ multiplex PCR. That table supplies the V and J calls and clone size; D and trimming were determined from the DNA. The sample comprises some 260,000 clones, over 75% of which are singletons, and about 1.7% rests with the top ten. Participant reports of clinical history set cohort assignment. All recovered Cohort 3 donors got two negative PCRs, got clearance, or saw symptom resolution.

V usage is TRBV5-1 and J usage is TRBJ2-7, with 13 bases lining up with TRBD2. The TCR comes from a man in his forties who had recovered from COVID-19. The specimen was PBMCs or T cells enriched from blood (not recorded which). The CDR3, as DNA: TGCGCCAGCAGCTTGGGACTAGCGGGAGGATACGAGCAGTACTTC. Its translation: CASSLGLAGGYEQYF.